This T cell receptor beta chain was sequenced during a study of PD-L1 blockade in urothelial cancer. About the research overall: In the mid-2010s therapy began: atezolizumab 1,200 mg intravenously every 3 weeks.

Assay: immunoSEQ multiplex PCR; the TCRdb copy retains only in-frame clones and omits some. The data contain roughly 60,000 clones, over 70% of them seen just once; the ten biggest clones take up approximately 4%. Trimming stripped 1 base from V and 4 bases from J, with 9 bases between. The CDR3 sequence is 13 residues long. Germline V CDR1 and CDR2: SGHNT, YYREEE (reference sequence). The chain links TRBV5-4 to TRBJ2-7; TRBD2 might be the D (5 bases). Sequencing was performed on PBMCs, taken around atezolizumab (anti-PD-L1) treatment. This TCR derives from a man aged 65 to 85 with urothelial cancer. The CDR3, as DNA: TGTGCCAGCAGCTTGCGGGGAAGGTACGAGCAGTACTTC. Translation gives CASSLRGRYEQYF.